A selection of T cell receptor beta chains follows, all from one sample in a study of CD8 T cells in Susac syndrome. TCRdb passed the immunoSEQ multiplex PCR reads through MiXCR, listing each CDR3 protein once. The sample lists around 170,000 distinct CDR3 sequences, approximately 95% seen once, with less than 0.2% in the top ten. Specimen: CD8+ T cells from PBMCs. These TCRs come from a human donor with Susac syndrome. Each CDR3 is given with its conserved first and last residue. A D gene is named only where the DNA matches it firmly.

.,TRBJ2-7,TRBV7-3,14,CASSLMPGAGKQYF
.,TRBJ1-1,TRBV5-1,15,CASSLTPRTNTEAFF
.,TRBJ2-5,TRBV5-1,13,CASSLGDQETQYF
TRBD2,TRBJ2-1,TRBV20-1,15,CSADGLAGLYNEQFF
.,TRBJ1-3,TRBV13,13,CASSGQDGNTIYF
.,TRBJ2-7,TRBV7-9,12,CASWDYAYEQYF
TRBD1,TRBJ1-5,TRBV15,18,CATSRDRGQGRALGTQHF
.,TRBJ1-1,TRBV15,14,CATSRRDARSEAFF
.,TRBJ1-1,TRBV19,13,CASQQGLNTEAFF
.,TRBJ1-2,TRBV5-6,14,CASSTTGPRSGYTF
TRBD2,TRBJ2-5,TRBV7-2,15,CASSHRLAGQETQYF
.,TRBJ2-7,TRBV2,16,CASSEAAGQLLYEQYF
TRBD2,TRBJ2-1,TRBV30,13,CAWSPGLAVEQFF
.,TRBJ2-1,TRBV27,13,CASSTEVGNEQFF
.,TRBJ1-1,TRBV15,14,CATSRGQENTEAFF
.,TRBJ1-3,TRBV4-1,13,CASSQERSDTIYF
.,TRBJ1-4,TRBV5-1,17,CASSLPRTDTTNEKLFF
TRBD1,TRBJ2-5,TRBV30,13,CAWSEGTGWTQYF
TRBD1,TRBJ1-1,TRBV6-1,17,CASSEDRGAVLNTEAFF
.,TRBJ2-7,TRBV3-1,15,CASSLRGLASYEQYF
.,TRBJ1-2,TRBV9,13,CASSVGTDDGYTF
.,TRBJ2-1,TRBV20-1,13,CSATPWGYNEQFF
.,TRBJ1-5,TRBV9,15,CASSAGEGINQPQHF
.,TRBJ2-1,TRBV11-2,14,CASRWAGSYNEQFF
.,TRBJ2-7,TRBV16,14,CASSQSTSSYEQYF
TRBD1,TRBJ2-2,TRBV15,18,CATSLLLYRGSDTGELFF
TRBD1,TRBJ1-5,TRBV12-3/TRBV12-4,16,CASSSRDRLDNQPQHF
TRBD1,TRBJ2-7,TRBV28,16,CASSLIPEGQGYEQYF
.,TRBJ2-1,TRBV7-2,13,CASSLSIVDEQFF
.,TRBJ1-5,TRBV30,15,CAWRSDSNSNQPQHF
.,TRBJ2-5,TRBV9,13,CASSASGAETQYF
TRBD1,TRBJ1-1,TRBV5-6,18,CASSLNTGQGAVNTEAFF
TRBD1,TRBJ1-2,TRBV23-1,17,CARNRDRATESNYGYTF
TRBD1,TRBJ2-7,TRBV5-1,13,CASSWTGDYEQYF
.,TRBJ2-1,TRBV4-2,14,CASSQDLGGEEQFF
.,TRBJ2-5,TRBV7-9,14,CASSFYLVGETQYF
.,TRBJ2-6,TRBV5-1,19,CASSSEIGQSFSGANVLTF
TRBD2,TRBJ2-1,TRBV29-1,17,CSVHPWVSGASYNEQFF
TRBD1,TRBJ1-6,TRBV2,16,CASSEAGTDYNSPLHF
.,TRBJ2-1,TRBV7-8,13,CASSLASNYEQFF
.,TRBJ2-7,TRBV6-5,11,CASKGEYEQYF
.,TRBJ2-1,TRBV29-1,12,CSVDRGGYEQFF
TRBD2,TRBJ2-2,TRBV23-1,19,CASSQSMRLAGVEAGELFF
.,TRBJ2-7,TRBV3-1,15,CASSQGWGYSYEQYF
.,TRBJ2-1,TRBV12-3/TRBV12-4,15,CASSSPRGPYNEQFF
.,TRBJ2-1,TRBV29-1,13,CSAQRSGAAEQFF
TRBD1,TRBJ1-1,TRBV3-1,17,CASSQATGAYRNTEAFF
.,TRBJ1-5,TRBV3-1,14,CASSHRASNQPQHF